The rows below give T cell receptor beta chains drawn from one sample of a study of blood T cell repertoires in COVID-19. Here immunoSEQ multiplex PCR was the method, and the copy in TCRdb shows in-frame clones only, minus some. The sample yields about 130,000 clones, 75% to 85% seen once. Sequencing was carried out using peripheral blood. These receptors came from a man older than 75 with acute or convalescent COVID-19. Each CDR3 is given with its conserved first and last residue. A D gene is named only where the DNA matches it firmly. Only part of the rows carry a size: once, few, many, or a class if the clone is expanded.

CDR3nt: TGTGCCAGCTCACCACGACAGGGATTGGACACTGAAGCTTTCTTT
CDR3aa: CASSPRQGLDTEAFF
j_gene: TRBJ1-1
v_gene: TRBV18
d_gene: TRBD1
abundance: once

CDR3nt: TGTGCCAGCAGCCCGCGGGGTTTGGGGGAGACCCAGTACTTC
CDR3aa: CASSPRGLGETQYF
j_gene: TRBJ2-5
v_gene: TRBV4-2
d_gene: NA
abundance: few

CDR3nt: TGTGCCAGCAGTGAAGAAGGCGGGGGGGCAGAGGGTGGCTACACCTTC
CDR3aa: CASSEEGGGAEGGYTF
j_gene: TRBJ1-2
v_gene: TRBV2
d_gene: NA
abundance: NA

CDR3nt: TGTGCCAGCAGCCCCAACAGGGGAAGCGCCACTGAAGCTTTCTTT
CDR3aa: CASSPNRGSATEAFF
j_gene: TRBJ1-1
v_gene: TRBV7-3
d_gene: TRBD1
abundance: NA

CDR3nt: TGTGCCAGCAGTTCCCGGACAGGGAGCACCGGGGAGCTGTTTTTT
CDR3aa: CASSSRTGSTGELFF
j_gene: TRBJ2-2
v_gene: TRBV27
d_gene: TRBD1
abundance: few

CDR3nt: TGTGCCAGCAGACTAACCGGGACAGGGCTGTATGAGCAGTTCTTC
CDR3aa: CASRLTGTGLYEQFF
j_gene: TRBJ2-1
v_gene: TRBV7-2
d_gene: TRBD1
abundance: few

CDR3nt: TGTGCCAGCAGTTCGTCCGGGACAGGGGCCTACAATGAGCAGTTCTTC
CDR3aa: CASSSSGTGAYNEQFF
j_gene: TRBJ2-1
v_gene: TRBV28
d_gene: TRBD1
abundance: NA

CDR3nt: TGTGCCAGCAGCTTAAACGGACAATCCACCTATGGCTACACCTTC
CDR3aa: CASSLNGQSTYGYTF
j_gene: TRBJ1-2
v_gene: TRBV7-2
d_gene: NA
abundance: NA

CDR3nt: TGTGCCAGCAGCCGGGACAGGGGATGGCATGAGCAGTTCTTC
CDR3aa: CASSRDRGWHEQFF
j_gene: TRBJ2-1
v_gene: TRBV6-5
d_gene: TRBD1
abundance: few

CDR3nt: TGTGCCAGCAGCTTCGACGGAGGTTCCGTGGTACCCCTCCACTTT
CDR3aa: CASSFDGGSVVPLHF
j_gene: TRBJ1-6
v_gene: TRBV7-9
d_gene: NA
abundance: NA

CDR3nt: TGTGCCAGCAGCCGGGACAGGGGTTTGAACACTGAAGCTTTCTTT
CDR3aa: CASSRDRGLNTEAFF
j_gene: TRBJ1-1
v_gene: TRBV4-2
d_gene: TRBD1
abundance: NA

CDR3nt: TGTGCCAGCAGCCCACAGGTCCAGAGCTCCTACGAGCAGTACTTC
CDR3aa: CASSPQVQSSYEQYF
j_gene: TRBJ2-7
v_gene: TRBV7-2
d_gene: NA
abundance: NA

CDR3nt: TGTGCCAGTACCCAGTACACCGGGGAGCTGTTTTTT
CDR3aa: CASTQYTGELFF
j_gene: TRBJ2-2
v_gene: TRBV19
d_gene: NA
abundance: NA

CDR3nt: TGTGCCAGCAGCTTGGCGGGGATCACAGATACGCAGTATTTT
CDR3aa: CASSLAGITDTQYF
j_gene: TRBJ2-3
v_gene: TRBV13
d_gene: NA
abundance: NA

CDR3nt: TGTGCCAGCAGCCCAGCGGGCCCCTCGTATAATGAGCAGTTCTTC
CDR3aa: CASSPAGPSYNEQFF
j_gene: TRBJ2-1
v_gene: TRBV9
d_gene: NA
abundance: once

CDR3nt: TGTGCCAGCAGCGCTGGACAGGGGAAAACTGAAGCTTTCTTT
CDR3aa: CASSAGQGKTEAFF
j_gene: TRBJ1-1
v_gene: TRBV4-2
d_gene: TRBD1
abundance: NA

CDR3nt: TGTGCCAGTCGGAGGGAAAACATTCAGTACTTC
CDR3aa: CASRRENIQYF
j_gene: TRBJ2-4
v_gene: TRBV3-1/TRBV3-2
d_gene: NA
abundance: NA

CDR3nt: TGTGCCAGCAGCGTAGGCGGGGTTCTAGGCGAGACCCAGTACTTC
CDR3aa: CASSVGGVLGETQYF
j_gene: TRBJ2-5
v_gene: TRBV9
d_gene: NA
abundance: few

CDR3nt: TGTGCCACCAGCGAATTGATTAAACAGGGGACCGGGGAGCTGTTTTTT
CDR3aa: CATSELIKQGTGELFF
j_gene: TRBJ2-2
v_gene: TRBV15
d_gene: TRBD1
abundance: NA

CDR3nt: TGTGCCAGCAGCCCACACAGGGGGCAGGGCACTGAAGCTTTCTTT
CDR3aa: CASSPHRGQGTEAFF
j_gene: TRBJ1-1
v_gene: TRBV7-2
d_gene: TRBD1
abundance: NA

CDR3nt: TGCACAAAAATCCAGTATAATTCACCCCTCCACTTT
CDR3aa: CTKIQYNSPLHF
j_gene: TRBJ1-6
v_gene: TRBV10-1
d_gene: NA
abundance: NA

CDR3nt: TGTGCCACCAGTGCGGTGACAGGATCCCTCGCTAGCACAGATACGCAGTATTTT
CDR3aa: CATSAVTGSLASTDTQYF
j_gene: TRBJ2-3
v_gene: TRBV24-1
d_gene: NA
abundance: NA

CDR3nt: TGTGCCAGCAGCTACGATAGCGGCTACCTATGGGAGCAGTACTTC
CDR3aa: CASSYDSGYLWEQYF
j_gene: TRBJ2-7
v_gene: TRBV7-8
d_gene: NA
abundance: few

CDR3nt: TGTGCCAGCAGGTCAGAGGGTTTCAATTCACCCCTCCACTTT
CDR3aa: CASRSEGFNSPLHF
j_gene: TRBJ1-6
v_gene: TRBV7-2
d_gene: NA
abundance: NA

CDR3nt: TGCGCCAGCAGCCGAGGGTCTCCCCTCGAGCAGTACTTC
CDR3aa: CASSRGSPLEQYF
j_gene: TRBJ2-7
v_gene: TRBV5-1
d_gene: NA
abundance: NA

CDR3nt: TGTGCCAGCAGTTTCGCGGAGGTCAACGTCGAGCAGTACTTC
CDR3aa: CASSFAEVNVEQYF
j_gene: TRBJ2-7
v_gene: TRBV6-6
d_gene: NA
abundance: NA

CDR3nt: TGTGCCAGCAAGCCGGGACTGAGCACAGATACGCAGTATTTT
CDR3aa: CASKPGLSTDTQYF
j_gene: TRBJ2-3
v_gene: TRBV6-6
d_gene: NA
abundance: NA

CDR3nt: TGTGCCAGCAGCTTCCAGCCTCGAGGTACGCAGTATTTT
CDR3aa: CASSFQPRGTQYF
j_gene: TRBJ2-3
v_gene: TRBV7-8
d_gene: NA
abundance: NA

CDR3nt: TGTGCCAGTAGACGGGACAGCTTGTCCTACAATGAGCAGTTCTTC
CDR3aa: CASRRDSLSYNEQFF
j_gene: TRBJ2-1
v_gene: TRBV19
d_gene: TRBD1
abundance: NA

CDR3nt: TGTGCCAGCACCCGTCGGAGCGGGGGGGCCACAGATACGCAGTATTTT
CDR3aa: CASTRRSGGATDTQYF
j_gene: TRBJ2-3
v_gene: TRBV7-2
d_gene: TRBD2
abundance: NA

CDR3nt: TGTGCCAGCAGCGGTGGAGTCTGGGAGGTCGGGGCCAAAAACATTCAGTACTTC
CDR3aa: CASSGGVWEVGAKNIQYF
j_gene: TRBJ2-4
v_gene: TRBV5-5
d_gene: NA
abundance: NA

CDR3nt: TGCAGGGGGGCTAGCACAGATACGCAGTATTTT
CDR3aa: CRGASTDTQYF
j_gene: TRBJ2-3
v_gene: TRBV20-1
d_gene: NA
abundance: NA

CDR3nt: TGTGCCAGCAGCCAAGAAATTCGGGATCCCTACGAGCAGTACTTC
CDR3aa: CASSQEIRDPYEQYF
j_gene: TRBJ2-7
v_gene: TRBV4-2
d_gene: NA
abundance: NA

CDR3nt: TGTGCCAGCAGTGTACTAGCGGGGACCCAAGAGACCCAGTACTTC
CDR3aa: CASSVLAGTQETQYF
j_gene: TRBJ2-5
v_gene: TRBV2
d_gene: TRBD2
abundance: NA

CDR3nt: TGTGCCATCAGTGACCCCCGGCAGGGGGGTAGCTATGGCTACACCTTC
CDR3aa: CAISDPRQGGSYGYTF
j_gene: TRBJ1-2
v_gene: TRBV10-3
d_gene: TRBD1
abundance: once

CDR3nt: TGTGCCAGCAGCTTGGCCAGGCAGAGCTCCTACGAGCAGTACTTC
CDR3aa: CASSLARQSSYEQYF
j_gene: TRBJ2-7
v_gene: TRBV5-5
d_gene: NA
abundance: NA

CDR3nt: TGTGCCAGCAGCCCTCATGGTGGGACTAGCGGGGGGAATGAGCAGTTCTTC
CDR3aa: CASSPHGGTSGGNEQFF
j_gene: TRBJ2-1
v_gene: TRBV7-2
d_gene: TRBD2
abundance: NA

CDR3nt: TGTGCCAGCAGCCAGACAGGCCGCTATGGCTACACCTTC
CDR3aa: CASSQTGRYGYTF
j_gene: TRBJ1-2
v_gene: TRBV6-2/TRBV6-3
d_gene: NA
abundance: NA

CDR3nt: TGTGCCAGCAGCGTTAGCGGGACCTCCTACAATGAGCAGTTCTTC
CDR3aa: CASSVSGTSYNEQFF
j_gene: TRBJ2-1
v_gene: TRBV11-3
d_gene: TRBD2
abundance: many

CDR3nt: TGCGCCAGCAGCCTACAGGGTCCCATGAACACTGAAGCTTTCTTT
CDR3aa: CASSLQGPMNTEAFF
j_gene: TRBJ1-1
v_gene: TRBV5-1
d_gene: NA
abundance: NA

CDR3nt: TGTGCCAGCAGCGTGACTAGCGGGTACCAAGAGACCCAGTACTTC
CDR3aa: CASSVTSGYQETQYF
j_gene: TRBJ2-5
v_gene: TRBV9
d_gene: TRBD2
abundance: NA

CDR3nt: TGTGCCAGCAGTAACAATTATAACAGGGGGGAGTACTATGGCTACACCTTC
CDR3aa: CASSNNYNRGEYYGYTF
j_gene: TRBJ1-2
v_gene: TRBV11-2
d_gene: TRBD1
abundance: large

CDR3nt: TGTGCCAGCAGCCCAGGACTAGCGGGGGCTCAAGAGACCCAGTACTTC
CDR3aa: CASSPGLAGAQETQYF
j_gene: TRBJ2-5
v_gene: TRBV5-4
d_gene: TRBD2
abundance: NA

CDR3nt: TGTGCCAGCAGCTCACGGGGTATCCGGGATGAAAAACTGTTTTTT
CDR3aa: CASSSRGIRDEKLFF
j_gene: TRBJ1-4
v_gene: TRBV11-2
d_gene: NA
abundance: many

CDR3nt: TGCGCCAGCAGCCTGGGACCGGGACAGGGAGGTCAGCCCCAGCATTTT
CDR3aa: CASSLGPGQGGQPQHF
j_gene: TRBJ1-5
v_gene: TRBV4-1
d_gene: TRBD1
abundance: NA

CDR3nt: TGTGCCAGCAGTTTAACAGGCGCCTATAGCAATCAGCCCCAGCATTTT
CDR3aa: CASSLTGAYSNQPQHF
j_gene: TRBJ1-5
v_gene: TRBV27
d_gene: NA
abundance: few

CDR3nt: TGTGCCAGCAGCGTAGGGCAGGGGGCGGGTCAGCCCCAGCATTTT
CDR3aa: CASSVGQGAGQPQHF
j_gene: TRBJ1-5
v_gene: TRBV9
d_gene: TRBD1
abundance: once

CDR3nt: TGCGCCAGCAGCCAAGTTTCCATCCCGGGACTAGCAAGGAACCACGAGCAGTACTTC
CDR3aa: CASSQVSIPGLARNHEQYF
j_gene: TRBJ2-7
v_gene: TRBV4-1
d_gene: TRBD2
abundance: few

CDR3nt: TGTGCCAGCAGCCAAGAGAAACTAGCGGGGACGAACACCGGGGAGCTGTTTTTT
CDR3aa: CASSQEKLAGTNTGELFF
j_gene: TRBJ2-2
v_gene: TRBV4-2
d_gene: TRBD2
abundance: NA

CDR3nt: TGTGCCAGCAGACATACCGGGACTAGCGGGGTTAATGAGCAGTTCTTC
CDR3aa: CASRHTGTSGVNEQFF
j_gene: TRBJ2-1
v_gene: TRBV28
d_gene: TRBD2
abundance: NA

CDR3nt: TGTGCCAGCTCAGCTAGCGGGATTAACACAGATACGCAGTATTTT
CDR3aa: CASSASGINTDTQYF
j_gene: TRBJ2-3
v_gene: TRBV18
d_gene: TRBD2
abundance: NA

CDR3nt: TGCGCCAGCAGCGGGACAGGGTCGAACTATGGCTACACCTTC
CDR3aa: CASSGTGSNYGYTF
j_gene: TRBJ1-2
v_gene: TRBV5-1
d_gene: TRBD1
abundance: NA

CDR3nt: TGTGCCAGCAGCTTAGGACTGATGAACACTGAAGCTTTCTTT
CDR3aa: CASSLGLMNTEAFF
j_gene: TRBJ1-1
v_gene: TRBV5-4
d_gene: NA
abundance: NA

CDR3nt: TGTGCCAGCAGTAGACAAGACCCCATTCAGTACTTC
CDR3aa: CASSRQDPIQYF
j_gene: TRBJ2-4
v_gene: TRBV2
d_gene: NA
abundance: NA

CDR3nt: TGTGCCAGCAGTTTTGGGACAGGGTCTTTAGGCTACACCTTC
CDR3aa: CASSFGTGSLGYTF
j_gene: TRBJ1-2
v_gene: TRBV27
d_gene: TRBD1
abundance: few

CDR3nt: TGTGCCAGCGGGCGACGGGGAGATACGCAGTATTTT
CDR3aa: CASGRRGDTQYF
j_gene: TRBJ2-3
v_gene: TRBV27
d_gene: NA
abundance: NA

CDR3nt: TGTGCCAGCAGCGTCAGAAGATCGGATACGCAGTATTTT
CDR3aa: CASSVRRSDTQYF
j_gene: TRBJ2-3
v_gene: TRBV14
d_gene: NA
abundance: NA

CDR3nt: TGTGCCAGCAGTCCCCCGGGACTAGCGGTCACAGATACGCAGTATTTT
CDR3aa: CASSPPGLAVTDTQYF
j_gene: TRBJ2-3
v_gene: TRBV2
d_gene: TRBD2
abundance: once

CDR3nt: TGCGCCAGCAGCCGATTCCCGTTGGGAAGGGCTAGCGGGGGGACCGACACCGGGGAGCTGTTTTTT
CDR3aa: CASSRFPLGRASGGTDTGELFF
j_gene: TRBJ2-2
v_gene: TRBV5-1
d_gene: TRBD2
abundance: few

CDR3nt: TGTGCCAGCAGCGTAGTAGGAGAATTCGGTGAGCAGTTCTTC
CDR3aa: CASSVVGEFGEQFF
j_gene: TRBJ2-1
v_gene: TRBV9
d_gene: NA
abundance: few